This T cell receptor (beta chain) was recovered during a study of shared clonotypes between healthy human individuals. Findings and caveats of the study: Some clonotypes were shared by all four sorted-subset donors, while others were not shared. The non-shared ones had lower generation probabilities than the shared ones.

The V gene's germline CDR1 is LGHNA and CDR2 YSLEER. The CDR3 contains 15 residues. The ends lost 4 bases at V and 3 bases at J; junction bases unmatched: 7. Note on this clone: Its antigen is as yet unknown.

Replicate sorted-subset PCRs were loaded with around 220 ng DNA, about 30,000 T cell genomes. The assay was immunoSEQ multiplex PCR, and TCRdb's table has in-frame clones only and misses some. This sample has some 1 million clones, with approximately 70% found just once. The donor population consisted of healthy HIV-negative adults with no recent acute infections or vaccinations. The study drew all its donors from Caucasian adults living in Nashville, Tennessee. The chain is built from TRBV4-3 and TRBJ2-7, with 9 bases lining up with TRBD2. The origin of this receptor is a man younger than 35 in good health. The source material was memory CD4+ T cells sorted from blood. Stated subset: CD45RA-negative fraction. The CDR3 DNA sequence: TGCGCCAGCAGCCGGGCGCGGGAGGGCCTCTACGAGCAGTACTTC. It specifies CASSRAREGLYEQYF.